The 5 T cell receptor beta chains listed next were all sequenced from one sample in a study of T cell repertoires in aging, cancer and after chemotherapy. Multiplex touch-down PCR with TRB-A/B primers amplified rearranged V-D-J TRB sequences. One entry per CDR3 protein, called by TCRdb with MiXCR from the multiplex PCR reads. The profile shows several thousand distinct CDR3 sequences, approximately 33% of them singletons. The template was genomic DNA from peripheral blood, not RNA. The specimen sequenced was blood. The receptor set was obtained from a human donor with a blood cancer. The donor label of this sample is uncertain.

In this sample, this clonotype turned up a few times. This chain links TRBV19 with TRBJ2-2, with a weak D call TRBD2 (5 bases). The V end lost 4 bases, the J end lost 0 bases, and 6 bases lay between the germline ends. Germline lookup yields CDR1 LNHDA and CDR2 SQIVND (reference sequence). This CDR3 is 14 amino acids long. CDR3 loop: CASSTGANTGELFF. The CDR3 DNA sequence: TGTGCCAGTAGTACCGGGGCGAACACCGGGGAGCTGTTTTTT.

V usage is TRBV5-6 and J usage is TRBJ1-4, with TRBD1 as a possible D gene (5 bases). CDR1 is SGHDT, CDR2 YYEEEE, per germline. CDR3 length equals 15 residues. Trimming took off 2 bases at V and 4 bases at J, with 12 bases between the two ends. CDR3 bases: TGTGCCAGCAGCTTAGGGGCTGGAAATAATGAAAAACTGTTTTTT. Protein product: CASSLGAGNNEKLFF.

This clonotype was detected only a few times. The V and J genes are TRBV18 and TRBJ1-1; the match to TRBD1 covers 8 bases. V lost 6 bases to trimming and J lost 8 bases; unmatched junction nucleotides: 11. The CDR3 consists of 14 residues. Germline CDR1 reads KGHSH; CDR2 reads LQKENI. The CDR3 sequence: CASSQRTGFEEAFF. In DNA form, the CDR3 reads TGTGCCAGCTCCCAACGGACAGGGTTTGAGGAAGCTTTCTTT.

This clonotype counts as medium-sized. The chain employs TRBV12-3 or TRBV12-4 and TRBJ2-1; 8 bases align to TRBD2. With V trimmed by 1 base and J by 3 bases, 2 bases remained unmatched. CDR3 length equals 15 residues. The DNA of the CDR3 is TGTGCCAGCAGTTTAGACGGGAGGGTCTACAATGAGCAGTTCTTC. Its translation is CASSLDGRVYNEQFF.

The CDR3, as DNA: TGTGCCAGCAGTTACTCGCTCAACACTGAAGCTTTCTTT. It yields the protein CASSYSLNTEAFF. The chain employs TRBV6-5 and TRBJ1-1; no clear D. Per germline, CDR1 MNHEY and CDR2 SVGAGI. The CDR3 totals 13 residues. Trimming removed 0 bases at V and 2 bases at J, with 4 bases between.